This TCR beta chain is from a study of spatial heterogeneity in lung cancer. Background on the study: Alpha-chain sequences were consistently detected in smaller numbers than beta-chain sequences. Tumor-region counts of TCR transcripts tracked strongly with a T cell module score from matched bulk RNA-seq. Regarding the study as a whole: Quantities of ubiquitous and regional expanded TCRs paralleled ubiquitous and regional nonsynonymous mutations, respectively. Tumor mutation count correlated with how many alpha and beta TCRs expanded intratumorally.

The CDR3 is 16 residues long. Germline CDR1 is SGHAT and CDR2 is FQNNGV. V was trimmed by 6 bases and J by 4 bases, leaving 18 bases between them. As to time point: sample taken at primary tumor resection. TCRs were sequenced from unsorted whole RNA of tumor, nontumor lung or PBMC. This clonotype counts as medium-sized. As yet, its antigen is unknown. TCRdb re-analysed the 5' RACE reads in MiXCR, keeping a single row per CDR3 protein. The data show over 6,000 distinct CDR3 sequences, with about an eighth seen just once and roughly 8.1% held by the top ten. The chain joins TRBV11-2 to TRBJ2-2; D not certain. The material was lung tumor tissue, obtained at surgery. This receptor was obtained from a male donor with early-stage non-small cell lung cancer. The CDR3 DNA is TGTGCCAGCAGTCCACAAGCAGTTCGTATCACCGGGGAGCTGTTTTTT. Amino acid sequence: CASSPQAVRITGELFF.